This T cell receptor beta chain was identified in a study of CD4 T cells in relation to SARS-CoV-2 and coronaviruses. Study-level background: Convalescent patients had median age around 42 years, range 21 to 72.

Concerning this clone: Antigen: not known.

The V segment lost 4 bases and the J segment 2 bases; nucleotides outside the gene matches: 5. The CDR3 runs to 14 residues. The germline CDR1 and CDR2 sequences are SGHDT and YYEEEE. Profiling relied on immunoSEQ multiplex PCR, and the TCRdb table lists in-frame clones only, not all of them. The table shows 35,000 to 40,000 clones, with roughly 85% occurring only once. Roughly 100,000 naive or memory CD4+ cells were cultured with CEF peptides for roughly eleven days. The chain joins TRBV5-6 to TRBJ2-5; 7 nucleotides agree with TRBD1. Input material: naive CD4+ T cells from PBMCs, cultured in vitro. Subset denoted: naive CD4+ T cells isolated by negative enrichment. The TCR comes from an adult with COVID-19. CDR3 protein: CASSGPGQQETQYF. CDR3 nucleotide sequence: TGTGCCAGCAGCGGACCGGGACAGCAAGAGACCCAGTACTTC.